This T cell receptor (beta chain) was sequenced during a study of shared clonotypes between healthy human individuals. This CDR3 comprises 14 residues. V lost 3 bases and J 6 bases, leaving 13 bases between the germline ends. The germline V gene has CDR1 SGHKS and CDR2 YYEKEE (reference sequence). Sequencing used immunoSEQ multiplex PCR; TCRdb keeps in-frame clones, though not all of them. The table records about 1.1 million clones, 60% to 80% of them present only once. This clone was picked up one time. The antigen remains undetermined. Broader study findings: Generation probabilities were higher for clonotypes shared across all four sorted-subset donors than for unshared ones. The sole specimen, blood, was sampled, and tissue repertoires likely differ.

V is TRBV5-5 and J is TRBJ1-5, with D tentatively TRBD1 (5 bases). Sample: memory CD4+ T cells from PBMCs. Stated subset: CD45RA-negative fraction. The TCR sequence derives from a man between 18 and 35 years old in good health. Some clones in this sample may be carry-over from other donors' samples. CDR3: CASSWGTSTQPQHF. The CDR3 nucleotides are TGTGCCAGCAGCTGGGGGACCTCTACTCAGCCCCAGCATTTT. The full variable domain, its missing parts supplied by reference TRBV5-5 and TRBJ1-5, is DAGVTQSPTHLIKTRGQQVTLRCSPISGHKSVSWYQQVLGQGPQFIFQYYEKEERGRGNFPDRFSARQFPNYSSELNVNALLLGDSALYLCASSWGTSTQPQHFGDGTRLSIL.